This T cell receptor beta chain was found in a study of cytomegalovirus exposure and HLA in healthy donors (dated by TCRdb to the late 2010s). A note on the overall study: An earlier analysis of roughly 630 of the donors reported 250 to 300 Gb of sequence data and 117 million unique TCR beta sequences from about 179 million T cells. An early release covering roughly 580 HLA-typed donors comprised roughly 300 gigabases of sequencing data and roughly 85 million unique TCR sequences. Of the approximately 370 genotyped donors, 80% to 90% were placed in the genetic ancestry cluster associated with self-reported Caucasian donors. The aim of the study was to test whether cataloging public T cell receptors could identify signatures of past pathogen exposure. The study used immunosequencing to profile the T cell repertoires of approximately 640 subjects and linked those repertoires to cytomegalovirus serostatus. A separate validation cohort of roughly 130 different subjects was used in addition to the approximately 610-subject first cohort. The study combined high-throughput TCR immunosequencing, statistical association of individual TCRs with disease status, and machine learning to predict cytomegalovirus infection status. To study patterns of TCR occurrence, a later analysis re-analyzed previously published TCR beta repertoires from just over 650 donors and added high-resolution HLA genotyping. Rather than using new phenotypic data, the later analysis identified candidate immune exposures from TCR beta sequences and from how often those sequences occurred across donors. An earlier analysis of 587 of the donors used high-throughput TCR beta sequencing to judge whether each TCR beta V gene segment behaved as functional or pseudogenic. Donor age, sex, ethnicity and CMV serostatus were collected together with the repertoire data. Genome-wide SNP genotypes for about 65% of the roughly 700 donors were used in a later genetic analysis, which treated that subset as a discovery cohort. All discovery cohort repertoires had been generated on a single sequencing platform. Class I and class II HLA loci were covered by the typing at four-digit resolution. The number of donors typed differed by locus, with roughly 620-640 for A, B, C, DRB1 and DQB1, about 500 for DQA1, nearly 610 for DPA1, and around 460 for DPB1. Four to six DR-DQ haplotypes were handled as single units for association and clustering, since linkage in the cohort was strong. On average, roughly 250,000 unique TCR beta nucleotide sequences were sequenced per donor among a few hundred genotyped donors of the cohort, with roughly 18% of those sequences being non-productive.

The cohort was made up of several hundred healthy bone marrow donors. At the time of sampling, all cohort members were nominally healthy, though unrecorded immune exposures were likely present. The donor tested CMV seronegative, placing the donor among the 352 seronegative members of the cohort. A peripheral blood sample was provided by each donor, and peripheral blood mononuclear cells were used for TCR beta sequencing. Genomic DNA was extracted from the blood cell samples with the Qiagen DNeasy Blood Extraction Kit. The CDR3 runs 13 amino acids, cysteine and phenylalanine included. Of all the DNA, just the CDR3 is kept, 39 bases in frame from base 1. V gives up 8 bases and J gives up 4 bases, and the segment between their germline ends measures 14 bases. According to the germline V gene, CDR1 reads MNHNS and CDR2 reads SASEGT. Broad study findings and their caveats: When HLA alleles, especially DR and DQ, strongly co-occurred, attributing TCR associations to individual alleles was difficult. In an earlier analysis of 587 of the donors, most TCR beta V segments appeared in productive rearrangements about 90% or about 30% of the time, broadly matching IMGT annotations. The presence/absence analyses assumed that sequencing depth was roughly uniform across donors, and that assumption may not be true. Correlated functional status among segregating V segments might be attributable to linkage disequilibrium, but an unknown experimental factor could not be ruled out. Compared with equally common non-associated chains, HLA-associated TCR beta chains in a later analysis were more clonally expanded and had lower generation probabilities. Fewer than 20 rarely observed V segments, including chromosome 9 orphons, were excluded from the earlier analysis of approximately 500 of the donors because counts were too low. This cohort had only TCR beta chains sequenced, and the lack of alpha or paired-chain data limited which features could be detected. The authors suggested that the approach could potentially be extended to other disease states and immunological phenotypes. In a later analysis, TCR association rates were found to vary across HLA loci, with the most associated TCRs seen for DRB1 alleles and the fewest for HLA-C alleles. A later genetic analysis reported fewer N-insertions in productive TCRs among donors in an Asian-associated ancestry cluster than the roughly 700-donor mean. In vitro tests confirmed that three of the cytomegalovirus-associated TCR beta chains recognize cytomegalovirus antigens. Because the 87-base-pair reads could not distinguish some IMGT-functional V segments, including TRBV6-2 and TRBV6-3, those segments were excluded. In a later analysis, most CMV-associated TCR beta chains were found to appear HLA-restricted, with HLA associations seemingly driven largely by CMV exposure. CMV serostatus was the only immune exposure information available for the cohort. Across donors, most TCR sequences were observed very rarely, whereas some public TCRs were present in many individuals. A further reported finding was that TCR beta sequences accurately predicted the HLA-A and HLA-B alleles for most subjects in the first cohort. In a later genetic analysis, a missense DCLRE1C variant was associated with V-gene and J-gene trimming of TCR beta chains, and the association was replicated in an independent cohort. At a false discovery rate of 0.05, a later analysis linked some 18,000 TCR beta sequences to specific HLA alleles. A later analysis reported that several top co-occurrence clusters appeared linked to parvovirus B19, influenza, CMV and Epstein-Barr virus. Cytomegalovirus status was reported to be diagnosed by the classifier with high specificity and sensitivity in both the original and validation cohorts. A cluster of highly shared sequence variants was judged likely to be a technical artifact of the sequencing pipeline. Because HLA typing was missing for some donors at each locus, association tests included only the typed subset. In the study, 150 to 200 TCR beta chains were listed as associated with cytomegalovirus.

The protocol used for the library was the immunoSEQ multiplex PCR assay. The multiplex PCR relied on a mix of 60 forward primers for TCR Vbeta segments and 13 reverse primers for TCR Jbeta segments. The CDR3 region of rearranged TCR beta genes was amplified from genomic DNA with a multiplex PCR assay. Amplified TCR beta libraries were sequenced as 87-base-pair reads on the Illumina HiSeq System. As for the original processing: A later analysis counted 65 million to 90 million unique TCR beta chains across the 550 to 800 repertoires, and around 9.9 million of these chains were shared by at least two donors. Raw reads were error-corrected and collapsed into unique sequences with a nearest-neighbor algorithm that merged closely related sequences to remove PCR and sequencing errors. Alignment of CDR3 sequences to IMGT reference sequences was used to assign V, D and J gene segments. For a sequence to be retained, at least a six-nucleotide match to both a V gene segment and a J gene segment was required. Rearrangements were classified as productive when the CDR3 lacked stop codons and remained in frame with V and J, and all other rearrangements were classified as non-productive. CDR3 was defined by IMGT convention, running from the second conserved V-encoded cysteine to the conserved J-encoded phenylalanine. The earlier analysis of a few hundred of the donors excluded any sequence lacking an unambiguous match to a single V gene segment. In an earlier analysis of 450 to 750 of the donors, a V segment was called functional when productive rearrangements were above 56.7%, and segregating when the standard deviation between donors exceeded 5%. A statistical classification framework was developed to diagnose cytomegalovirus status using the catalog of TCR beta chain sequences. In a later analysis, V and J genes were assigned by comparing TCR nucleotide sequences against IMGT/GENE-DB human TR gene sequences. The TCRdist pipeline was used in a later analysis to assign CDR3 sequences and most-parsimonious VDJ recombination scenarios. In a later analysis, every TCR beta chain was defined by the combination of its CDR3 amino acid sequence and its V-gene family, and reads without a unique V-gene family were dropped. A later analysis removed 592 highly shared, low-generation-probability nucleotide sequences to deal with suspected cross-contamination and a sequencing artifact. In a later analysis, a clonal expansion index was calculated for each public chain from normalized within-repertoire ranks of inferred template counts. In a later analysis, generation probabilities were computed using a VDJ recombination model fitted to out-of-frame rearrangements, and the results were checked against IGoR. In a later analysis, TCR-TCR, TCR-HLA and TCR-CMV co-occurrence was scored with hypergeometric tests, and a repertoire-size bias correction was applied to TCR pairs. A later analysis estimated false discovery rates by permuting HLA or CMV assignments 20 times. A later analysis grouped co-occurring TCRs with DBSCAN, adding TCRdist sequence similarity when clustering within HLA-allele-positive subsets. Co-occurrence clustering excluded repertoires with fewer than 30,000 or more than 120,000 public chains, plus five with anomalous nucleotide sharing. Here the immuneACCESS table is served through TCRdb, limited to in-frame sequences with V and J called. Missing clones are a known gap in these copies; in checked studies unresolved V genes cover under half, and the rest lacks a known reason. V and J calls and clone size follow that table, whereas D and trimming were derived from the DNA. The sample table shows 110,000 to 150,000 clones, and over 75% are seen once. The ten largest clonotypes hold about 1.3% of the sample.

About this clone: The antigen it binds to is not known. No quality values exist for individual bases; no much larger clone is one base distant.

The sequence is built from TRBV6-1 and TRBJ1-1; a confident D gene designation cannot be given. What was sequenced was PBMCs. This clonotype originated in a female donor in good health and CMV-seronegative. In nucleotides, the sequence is TGTGCCAGCCTCGGGCGGGCGGGCACTGAAGCTTTCTTT. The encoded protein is CASLGRAGTEAFF.